The 9 T cell receptor beta chains listed next were all sequenced from one sample in a study of T cells in tumors after PD-1 blockade. Assay used: immunoSEQ multiplex PCR; TCRdb lists only in-frame clones, some missing. The sample holds about 33,000 clones, about three quarters seen once. The source was PBMCs, collected before anti-PD-1 treatment. Source of these receptors: a human donor with basal cell carcinoma.

The chain recombines TRBV5-6 with TRBJ2-3, with 7 positions matching TRBD1. With V trimmed by 3 bases and J by 0 bases, 13 bases remained unmatched. Germline V gives CDR1 SGHDT, CDR2 YYEEEE. The CDR3 loop spans 18 amino acids. The CDR3 sequence is CASSSLYDRVSSTDTQYF. The CDR3 DNA sequence: TGTGCCAGCAGCTCACTATACGACAGGGTCTCTAGCACAGATACGCAGTATTTT.

The chain uses TRBV24-1 and TRBJ2-3; possible D gene TRBD2, 5 bases. The germline V and J ends were trimmed by 3 bases and 0 bases, with 6 bases remaining between them. The CDR3 runs to 14 residues. The germline gives CDR1 KGHDR, CDR2 SFDVKD. CDR3 in DNA: TGTGCCACCAGTGATACTAGGAGCACAGATACGCAGTATTTT. Its protein is CATSDTRSTDTQYF.

The chain employs TRBV7-2 and TRBJ2-1; D remains ambiguous. The CDR3 loop spans 13 amino acids. Germline V gene sequence: CDR1 SGHTA, CDR2 FQGNSA. V lost 1 base and J lost 5, with 6 bases in between. The CDR3 bases are TGTGCCAGCAGCTTAGACAGAAACAATGAGCAGTTCTTC. It yields the protein CASSLDRNNEQFF.

The chain recombines TRBV2 with TRBJ1-6, with D maybe TRBD1 (5 bases). This CDR3 is built from 15 residues. The ends were cut back, 8 bases at V and 10 bases at J, with 21 bases in the middle. Germline CDR1 reads SNHLY; CDR2 reads FYNNEI. The CDR3 bases are TGTGCCAGCGGCCCCCGGGCCCCGCGGGGCTCACCCCTCCACTTT. It encodes CASGPRAPRGSPLHF.

The chain uses TRBV18 and TRBJ1-4, with 7 bases matching TRBD1. V was pared by 3 bases and J by 1 base, with 2 bases of the junction left unmatched. Germline V lookup: CDR1 KGHSH, CDR2 LQKENI. The CDR3 runs to 15 residues. The CDR3, as DNA: TGTGCCAGCTCACCGAGGGGGCAAACTAATGAAAAACTGTTTTTT. It encodes CASSPRGQTNEKLFF.

The V call is TRBV4-3, the J call TRBJ2-6, with 7 nucleotides matching TRBD2. In germline, CDR1 is LGHNA, CDR2 YSLEER. The CDR3 sequence is 19 residues long. Trimming removed 4 bases from V and 0 bases from J; junction bases left unmatched: 12. The CDR3 region is CASSPKAGGSVSGANVLTF. DNA for the CDR3: TGCGCCAGCAGCCCCAAAGCCGGGGGGTCGGTCTCTGGGGCCAACGTCCTGACTTTC.

This chain links TRBV9 with TRBJ1-1; a weak D match, TRBD1 (5 bases). Trimming took 2 bases from V and 1 from J, leaving 9 bases between them. The CDR3 consists of 14 residues. Germline V gene sequence: CDR1 SGDLS, CDR2 YYNGEE. The CDR3 nucleotides read TGTGCCAGCAGCGTGGGGACGGAGAACACTGAAGCTTTCTTT. It is translated as CASSVGTENTEAFF.

This clone was seen ten or more times. The genes are TRBV4-3 and TRBJ1-5, with D hard to call. The CDR3 totals 13 residues. V was trimmed by 4 bases and J by 4 bases, leaving 8 bases between them. Germline V lookup: CDR1 LGHNA, CDR2 YSLEER. CDR3 in amino acids: CASSRNRNQPQHF. CDR3 bases: TGCGCCAGCAGCCGAAACAGAAATCAGCCCCAGCATTTT.

CDR3 DNA sequence: TGTGCCAGCAGCCCCCGGCCAGGGCCGAACACTGAAGCTTTCTTT. It yields the protein CASSPRPGPNTEAFF. This rearrangement joins TRBV7-2 to TRBJ1-1, with TRBD1 as a possible D gene (5 bases). Germline loops: CDR1 SGHTA, CDR2 FQGNSA. This CDR3 is built from 15 residues. Trimming took off 5 bases at V and 1 base at J, with 14 bases between the two ends.